The 18 T cell receptor beta chains listed next were all sequenced from one sample in a study of cytomegalovirus exposure and HLA in healthy donors. The PCR made use of 60 Vbeta and 13 Jbeta primers. TCRdb keeps only in-frame clones here, not all; method: immunoSEQ multiplex PCR. Of 100,000 to 150,000 clones in the sample, roughly 85% are singletons; the top ten hold 1% to 1.5%. The source material was PBMCs. Every receptor here comes from a boy younger than 18 in good health and CMV-seronegative.

This chain uses TRBV7-2 with TRBJ2-1; TRBD2 is a possible D gene (6 bases). This CDR3 is built from 15 residues. Germline V gene sequence: CDR1 SGHTA, CDR2 FQGNSA. V lost 3 bases and J lost 5, with 14 bases in between. The CDR3 spells CASSLRDSSNNEQFF. The CDR3 DNA is TGTGCCAGCAGCTTGCGGGACTCCTCAAACAATGAGCAGTTCTTC.

The chain links TRBV5-1 to TRBJ2-1; TRBD2 might be the D (6 bases). The CDR3 length is 13 residues. V was trimmed by 2 bases and J by 6 bases, leaving 9 bases between them. CDR1 and CDR2 from the germline V gene are SGHRS and YFSETQ. The CDR3 sequence is CASSFTGSNEQFF. In nucleotides, the CDR3 is TGCGCCAGCAGCTTCACCGGGAGCAATGAGCAGTTCTTC.

This clone was detected only a few times. The chain carries TRBV7-6 and TRBJ2-5, with D perhaps matching TRBD2 (5 bases). The CDR3 consists of 14 residues. CDR1 and CDR2 from the germline V gene are SGHVS and FNYEAQ. The V end lost 4 bases, the J end lost 5 bases, and 14 bases lay between the germline ends. The CDR3 loop is CASSSSGGGETQYF. For the CDR3, the DNA is TGTGCCAGCAGCTCCTCAGGAGGAGGCGAGACCCAGTACTTC.

The V and J genes are TRBV6-1 and TRBJ2-7; tentative D call: TRBD1 (6 bases). Germline values: CDR1 MNHNS, CDR2 SASEGT. The CDR3 runs to 14 residues. V shed 6 bases and J shed 0 bases, with 12 bases lying between them. The CDR3 coding sequence is TGTGCCAGCAGCGAGGGGGACCCCTCCTACGAGCAGTACTTC. Protein: CASSEGDPSYEQYF.

J is TRBJ2-3 and V is TRBV7-6; TRBD1 agrees at 9 bases. V shed 1 base, J shed 5 bases, and the junction held 10 bases outside the gene matches. CDR3 size: 17 residues. Germline CDR1 SGHVS, CDR2 FNYEAQ. The CDR3: CASSLGVGTGSIDTQYF. CDR3 sequence (DNA): TGTGCCAGCAGCTTAGGAGTTGGGACAGGGTCAATAGATACGCAGTATTTT. Full variable domain (remainder filled in from reference TRBV7-6 and TRBJ2-3): GAGVSQSPRYKVTKRGQDVALRCDPISGHVSLYWYRQALGQGPEFLTYFNYEAQQDKSGLPNDRFSAERPEGSISTLTIQRTEQRDSAMYRCASSLGVGTGSIDTQYFGPGTRLTVL.

The genes are TRBV11-3 and TRBJ2-7, with D possibly being TRBD1 (5 bases). Germline lookup yields CDR1 SGHNT and CDR2 YENEEA. V was trimmed by 1 base and J by 2 bases, leaving 6 bases between them. CDR3 size: 13 residues. The CDR3 loop reads CASSLGQTYEQYF. In nucleotides, the CDR3 is TGTGCCAGCAGCTTAGGACAGACCTACGAGCAGTACTTC.

This clone was seen a few times. The V and J genes are TRBV6-6 and TRBJ1-3, with 7 bases matching TRBD1. With 3 bases clipped from V and 8 bases from J, the junction kept 7 bases outside the gene matches. CDR1 and CDR2 (germline): MNHNY, SVGAGI (reference sequence). The CDR3 is made up of 14 amino acids. Here the CDR3 reads CASSYAGGYDTIYF. The DNA of the CDR3 is TGTGCCAGCAGTTATGCAGGGGGGTATGACACCATATATTTT.

This clone has more than one count but fewer than ten. The J gene is TRBJ2-3, the V gene TRBV6-5; TRBD2 agrees at 13 bases. The CDR3 sequence is 15 residues long. Germline V gene data show CDR1 as MNHEY and CDR2 as SVGAGI. The V segment lost 8 bases and the J segment 2 bases; nucleotides outside the gene matches: 4. The CDR3 DNA is TGTGCCAGCCGGGGACTAGCGGGAAACACAGATACGCAGTATTTT. Translating gives CASRGLAGNTDTQYF.

The chain recombines TRBV6-4 with TRBJ2-2; 7 bases map to TRBD2. Looked up from germline, CDR1 is MRHNA and CDR2 is SNTAGT. Trimming at V came to 3 bases and at J to 6 bases, leaving 1 base not matched to a gene. The CDR3 runs 13 residues. The CDR3 loop is CASSEGGSGELFF. Here the CDR3 DNA reads TGTGCCAGCAGTGAGGGGGGGTCCGGGGAGCTGTTTTTT.

The table lists this clone with a count of one. The gene calls are TRBV11-2 and TRBJ2-3; TRBD2 matches 8 bases. Germline assignment: CDR1 SGHAT and CDR2 FQNNGV. The CDR3 extends over 14 amino acids. Trimming cost V 3 bases and J 6 bases; bases outside gene matches: 5. CDR3: CASSFQRESDTQYF. The DNA for the CDR3 is TGTGCCAGCAGCTTCCAGCGGGAGAGTGATACGCAGTATTTT.

The chain is built from TRBV30 and TRBJ2-7, with 9 nucleotides matching TRBD1. Trimming took 5 bases from V and 5 from J; bases not matched to a gene: 7. Looked up from germline, CDR1 is GTSNPN and CDR2 is SVGIG (reference sequence). This CDR3 has 13 residues. The CDR3 spells CAWGTGSVHEQYF. CDR3 DNA: TGTGCCTGGGGGACAGGGTCGGTCCACGAGCAGTACTTC.

The chain has TRBV7-2 and TRBJ1-5; 9 bases agree with TRBD1. After removal of 5 bases from V and 7 bases from J, the junction contained 6 bases not matched to a gene. Germline CDR1 reads SGHTA; CDR2 reads FQGNSA. The CDR3 sequence is 14 residues long. CDR3 residues: CASSPTGGRQPQHF. The DNA for the CDR3 is TGTGCCAGCAGCCCTACAGGGGGCAGGCAGCCCCAGCATTTT.

This clone came up once. The gene calls are TRBV4-3 and TRBJ2-7; D not certain. The CDR3 runs to 13 residues. The germline gives CDR1 LGHNA, CDR2 YSLEER. V gave up 0 bases and J gave up 3 bases, with 6 bases separating them. The CDR3 bases are TGCGCCAGCAGCCAAGATAACGGCTACGAGCAGTACTTC. Encoded protein: CASSQDNGYEQYF.

This clone was detected only a few times. The V call is TRBV29-1, the J call TRBJ2-2, with D maybe TRBD1 (6 bases). Germline values: CDR1 SQVTM, CDR2 ANQGSEA. The V and J ends lost 1 base and 0 bases respectively, with 12 bases between them. The CDR3 covers 16 residues. Written as DNA, the CDR3 is TGCAGCGTTGAAGGGGGGCCAGCTTCGAACACCGGGGAGCTGTTTTTT. It codes for CSVEGGPASNTGELFF.

This clone was picked up a small number of times. The chain couples TRBV5-3 to TRBJ1-5; D call uncertain. TRBV5-3 is an ORF for which the function is uncertain. Trimming removed 2 bases from V and 4 bases from J, with 4 bases in between. This CDR3 spans 12 amino acids. The CDR3 reads CARSFGNQPQHF. CDR3 DNA sequence: TGTGCCAGAAGCTTCGGGAATCAGCCCCAGCATTTT.

V and J are TRBV4-2 and TRBJ2-7, with D unclear. The germline V and J ends were trimmed by 4 bases and 6 bases, with 10 bases remaining between them. The CDR3 consists of 12 residues. Looked up from germline, CDR1 is LGHNA and CDR2 is YNFKEQ. The CDR3 is CASSRDPSEQYF. CDR3 bases: TGTGCCAGCAGCCGCGATCCCTCCGAGCAGTACTTC.

The chain carries TRBV5-4 and TRBJ2-5; 10 nucleotides align to TRBD2. Germline V CDR1 and CDR2: SGHNT, YYREEE (reference sequence). This CDR3 contains 14 residues. Unmatched junction bases numbered 2, after V lost 4 bases and J lost 2 bases. The DNA of the CDR3 is TGTGCCAGCAGCCCAGCGGGAGGGCAAGAGACCCAGTACTTC. Amino acid sequence: CASSPAGGQETQYF.

The rearrangement links TRBV25-1 to TRBJ2-1, with 7 positions matching TRBD2. The CDR3 is made up of 16 amino acids. After removal of 3 bases from V and 2 bases from J, the junction contained 7 bases not matched to a gene. Germline V gene data show CDR1 as MGHDK and CDR2 as SYGVNS. Written as DNA, the CDR3 is TGTGCCAGCAGTGAGTACGGCGGGAGCCCCTACAATGAGCAGTTCTTC. Its protein product is CASSEYGGSPYNEQFF.